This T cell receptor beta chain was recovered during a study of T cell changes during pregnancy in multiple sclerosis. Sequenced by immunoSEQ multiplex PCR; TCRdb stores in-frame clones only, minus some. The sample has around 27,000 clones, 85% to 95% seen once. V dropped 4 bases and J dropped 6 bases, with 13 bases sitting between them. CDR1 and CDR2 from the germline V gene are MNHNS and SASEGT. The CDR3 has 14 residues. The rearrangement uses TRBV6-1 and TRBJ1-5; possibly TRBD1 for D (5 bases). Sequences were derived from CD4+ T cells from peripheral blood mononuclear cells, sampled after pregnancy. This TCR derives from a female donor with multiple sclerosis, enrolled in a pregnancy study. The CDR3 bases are TGTGCCAGCAGTGCTACAGGAGTAGGTCAGCCCCAGCATTTT. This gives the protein CASSATGVGQPQHF.